One sample yielded the 24 T cell receptor beta chains listed below, sequenced in a study of technical replicates of blood from four donors (dated by TCRdb to the late 2010s). The library came from the immunoSEQ multiplex PCR assay. In its TCRdb copy, this immuneACCESS table keeps in-frame sequences only and misses some clones. Where compared with another copy, unresolved V genes explain less than half of these, and the others have no known cause. The sample table contains around 69,000 clones; only one count was recorded for approximately 96% of them. The top ten clonotypes cover approximately 0.2% of the sample. The sample taken for sequencing was T cells isolated from PBMCs. Receptors were obtained from a human donor in good health.

V and J are TRBV5-1 and TRBJ2-7; 10 bases agree with TRBD1. There are 14 residues in the CDR3. J was trimmed by 4 bases and V by 3 bases; bases with no gene match: 4. Germline lookup yields CDR1 SGHRS and CDR2 YFSETQ. CDR3: CASSSDRGQYEQYF. CDR3 bases: TGCGCCAGCAGCTCAGACAGGGGGCAGTACGAGCAGTACTTC.

The chain couples TRBV5-4 to TRBJ2-3; 8 nucleotides line up with TRBD2. The J segment lost 0 bases and the V segment lost 4 bases, leaving 10 bases of the junction unmatched. The CDR3 extends over 17 amino acids. Germline lookup yields CDR1 SGHNT and CDR2 YYREEE (reference sequence). The CDR3: CASSRIVGGGSTDTQYF. The CDR3 DNA is TGTGCCAGCAGCCGAATAGTCGGGGGGGGTAGCACAGATACGCAGTATTTT.

Worth noting for this clone: The identical CDR3 is also encoded by other nucleotide sequences in the sample. DNA for the CDR3: TGTGCCAGCAGCTTGGGACAGATGAACACTGAAGCTTTCTTT. It specifies CASSLGQMNTEAFF. The V call is TRBV9, the J call TRBJ1-1, with TRBD1 matching 7 bases. After removal of 4 bases from V and 0 bases from J, the junction contained 3 bases not matched to a gene. Germline values: CDR1 SGDLS, CDR2 YYNGEE. The CDR3 length is 14 residues.

J is TRBJ1-2 and V is TRBV9, with no clear D. CDR3 length: 15 residues. The ends were cut back, 0 bases at V and 4 bases at J, with 13 bases in the middle. Germline assignment: CDR1 SGDLS and CDR2 YYNGEE. This CDR3 reads CASSVASEGGYGYTF. The CDR3 DNA sequence: TGTGCCAGCAGCGTAGCTTCCGAGGGCGGCTATGGCTACACCTTC.

V gene TRBV11-2 combines with J gene TRBJ2-5; possibly TRBD1 for D (6 bases). The CDR3 spans 16 residues. V lost 5 bases and J lost 5, with 21 bases in between. Germline V CDR1 and CDR2: SGHAT, FQNNGV. CDR3 residues: CASSLLDRSLGETQYF. The CDR3 nucleotides are TGTGCCAGCAGCCTTTTAGACAGGTCCCTGGGGGAGACCCAGTACTTC.

This chain connects TRBV6-4 to TRBJ2-2; TRBD2 matches at 12 bases. The CDR3 is 15 residues long. V shed 7 bases and J 8 bases; nucleotides not matched to a gene: 8. The germline V gene has CDR1 MRHNA and CDR2 SNTAGT. The CDR3 spells CASTTTSGSSGELFF. CDR3 nucleotide sequence: TGTGCCAGCACCACGACTAGCGGGAGTTCAGGGGAGCTGTTTTTT.

V and J are TRBV29-1 and TRBJ2-5, with D tentatively TRBD2 (5 bases). Germline loops: CDR1 SQVTM, CDR2 ANQGSEA. V lost 7 bases to trimming and J lost 5 bases, with 17 bases between them. The CDR3 extends over 13 amino acids. CDR3 in amino acids: CSGSLTSKETQYF. The CDR3 nucleotides are TGCAGCGGCAGCCTTACTAGTAAGGAGACCCAGTACTTC.

The chain employs TRBV4-1 and TRBJ1-1; 10 bases line up with TRBD1. The V and J ends lost 4 bases and 6 bases, in that order; junction bases with no gene match: 5. Germline lookup yields CDR1 MGHRA and CDR2 YSYEKL. The CDR3 is made up of 14 amino acids. DNA for the CDR3: TGCGCCAGCAGCCTAGGACAGGGGGACCCTGAAGCTTTCTTT. Amino acid sequence: CASSLGQGDPEAFF.

The chain joins TRBV27 to TRBJ1-4; 9 bases are shared with TRBD1. CDR1 is MNHEY and CDR2 is SMNVEV in the germline V gene (reference sequence). The CDR3 runs 15 residues. The J segment lost 7 bases and the V segment lost 6 bases, leaving 9 bases of the junction unmatched. Written as DNA, the CDR3 is TGTGCCAGCAGACTTACAGGGGGCAAGATTGAAAAACTGTTTTTT. Protein product: CASRLTGGKIEKLFF.

The genes are TRBV2 and TRBJ1-1; D remains ambiguous. Trimming cost V 4 bases and J 2 bases, with 14 bases left between them. The CDR3 consists of 15 residues. Germline CDR1 SNHLY, CDR2 FYNNEI. The CDR3 bases are TGTGCCAGCAGTGGACGGGGTTTCCCCAACACTGAAGCTTTCTTT. Translating it yields CASSGRGFPNTEAFF.

The J gene is TRBJ2-5, the V gene TRBV15, with a tentative D call TRBD2 (6 bases). The CDR3 contains 17 residues. Germline V lookup: CDR1 LNHNV, CDR2 YYDKDF (reference sequence). V was pared by 0 bases and J by 10 bases, with 24 bases between. Here the CDR3 DNA reads TGTGCCACCAGCAGAGATTTCCTAGGAACTCAGACCGGGAGCCAGTACTTC. It codes for CATSRDFLGTQTGSQYF.

V gene TRBV7-9 combines with J gene TRBJ2-7; D is possibly TRBD1 (5 bases). Per the germline V gene, CDR1 is SEHNR and CDR2 is FQNEAQ (reference sequence). V was clipped by 7 bases and J by 4 bases, with 14 bases between them. The CDR3 length is 13 residues. The CDR3 here is CASTSGRAYEQYF. The CDR3 coding sequence is TGTGCCAGCACCTCGGGCAGGGCGTACGAGCAGTACTTC.

V usage is TRBV15 and J usage is TRBJ2-3; 13 bases match TRBD2. The trim removed 4 bases at V and 4 bases at J, leaving 8 bases unmatched. CDR1 is LNHNV and CDR2 is YYDKDF in the germline V gene (reference sequence). The CDR3 has 17 residues. CDR3 nucleotide sequence: TGTGCCACCAGCATACCTGGACTAGCGGGAGTCGCAGATACGCAGTATTTT. It encodes CATSIPGLAGVADTQYF.

The chain carries TRBV29-1 and TRBJ1-2; D possibly corresponds to TRBD1 (5 bases). Deletions cut 4 bases from V and 8 bases from J, with 14 bases between. Looked up from germline, CDR1 is SQVTM and CDR2 is ANQGSEA. The CDR3 spans 12 residues. The DNA of the CDR3 is TGCAGCGTTGGAGGACTAGGGGAAGGCTACACCTTC. It yields the protein CSVGGLGEGYTF.

The chain couples TRBV7-9 to TRBJ1-2, with D perhaps TRBD1 (5 bases). The V gene lost 3 bases and the J gene lost 6 bases, with 8 bases spanning the gap. Germline CDR1 and CDR2: SEHNR and FQNEAQ (reference sequence). The CDR3 runs 12 residues. The DNA for the CDR3 is TGTGCCAGCAGCTTCGGACACAATGGCTACACCTTC. This sequence encodes CASSFGHNGYTF.

The chain is built from TRBV19 and TRBJ1-2; the D is unclear. The germline V gene encodes CDR1 LNHDA and CDR2 SQIVND (reference sequence). V was pared by 6 bases and J by 1 base, with 12 bases between. CDR3 length equals 14 residues. CDR3 in amino acids: CASSPTRLNYGYTF. DNA of the CDR3: TGTGCCAGTAGCCCGACGAGGCTTAACTATGGCTACACCTTC.

The chain combines TRBV25-1 with TRBJ1-3; D gene unclear. Trimming stripped 5 bases from V and 5 bases from J, with 19 bases between. CDR1 MGHDK and CDR2 SYGVNS come from the germline V gene. The CDR3 length is 16 residues. The CDR3: CASSSGRRGVRNTIYF. The CDR3 DNA reads TGTGCCAGCAGTTCCGGGCGACGGGGTGTTAGAAACACCATATATTTT.

The chain has TRBV7-6 and TRBJ1-1, with TRBD1 as a possible D gene (6 bases). The CDR3 is 13 amino acids. V was clipped by 1 base and J by 6 bases, with 9 bases between them. Germline V gene sequence: CDR1 SGHVS, CDR2 FNYEAQ. Here the CDR3 reads CASSLGAGAEAFF. The CDR3 nucleotides are TGTGCCAGCAGCTTAGGGGCAGGGGCTGAAGCTTTCTTT.

CDR3 DNA sequence: TGTGCCAGCAGCCCACCCGGAGGTGGCTACACCTTC. Its translation: CASSPPGGGYTF. This chain uses TRBV7-9 with TRBJ1-2; D is ambiguous. The CDR3 length is 12 residues. Germline V CDR1 and CDR2: SEHNR, FQNEAQ (reference sequence). Trimming cost V 5 bases and J 7 bases, with 11 bases left between them.

The chain joins TRBV6-1 to TRBJ2-2, with a tentative D call TRBD2 (5 bases). This CDR3 region has 15 residues. The germline V and J ends were trimmed by 6 bases and 5 bases, with 16 bases remaining between them. The germline V gene encodes CDR1 MNHNS and CDR2 SASEGT. The CDR3 nucleotides read TGTGCCAGCAGGGTAGACTCCCGGGGAACCGGGGAGCTGTTTTTT. Encoded protein: CASRVDSRGTGELFF.

V is TRBV11-2 and J is TRBJ2-7; D possibly corresponds to TRBD2 (7 bases). The CDR3 runs 15 residues. Germline CDR1 reads SGHAT; CDR2 reads FQNNGV. V was cut by 4 bases and J by 3 bases, with 16 bases left in between. The CDR3, as DNA: TGTGCCAGCAGCTACACCCAGGGAGGGGGCTACGAGCAGTACTTC. It specifies CASSYTQGGGYEQYF.

V and J are TRBV4-1 and TRBJ2-7; 7 bases line up with TRBD1. Germline CDR1 reads MGHRA; CDR2 reads YSYEKL. Losses at the gene ends were 5 bases for V and 7 bases for J; bases not matched to a gene: 2. This CDR3 region has 11 residues. In DNA form, the CDR3 reads TGCGCCAGCAGCTCAGGGGGAGAGCAGTACTTC. The encoded protein is CASSSGGEQYF.

The genes are TRBV5-4 and TRBJ1-2; perhaps TRBD1 as D (6 bases). The V gene lost 3 bases and the J gene lost 4 bases, with 13 bases spanning the gap. The CDR3 has 14 residues. Germline V gene lookup returns CDR1 SGHNT and CDR2 YYREEE (reference sequence). CDR3 in DNA: TGTGCCAGCAGCTCCCCTGGGGGCGCCTATGGCTACACCTTC. Its protein is CASSSPGGAYGYTF.

V and J are TRBV6-5 and TRBJ2-2, with D unresolved. The V end was cut by 6 bases, the J end by 5 bases, with 4 bases between. Germline V gives CDR1 MNHEY, CDR2 SVGAGI. The CDR3 loop spans 11 amino acids. The DNA of the CDR3 is TGTGCCAGCAGGTCTACCGGGGAGCTGTTTTTT. Translated, it gives CASRSTGELFF.